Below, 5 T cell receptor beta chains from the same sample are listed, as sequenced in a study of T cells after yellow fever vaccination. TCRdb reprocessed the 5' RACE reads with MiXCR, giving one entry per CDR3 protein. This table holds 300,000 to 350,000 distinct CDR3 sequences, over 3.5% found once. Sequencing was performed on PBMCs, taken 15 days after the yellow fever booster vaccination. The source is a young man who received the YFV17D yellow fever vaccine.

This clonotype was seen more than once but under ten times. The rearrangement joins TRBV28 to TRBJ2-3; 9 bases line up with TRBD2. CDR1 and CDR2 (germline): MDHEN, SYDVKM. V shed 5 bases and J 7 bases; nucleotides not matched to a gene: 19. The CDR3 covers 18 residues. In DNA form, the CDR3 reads TGTGCCAGCAGTCATCTCCTCTTGACTAGCGGACTACCCCATACGCAGTATTTT. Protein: CASSHLLLTSGLPHTQYF.

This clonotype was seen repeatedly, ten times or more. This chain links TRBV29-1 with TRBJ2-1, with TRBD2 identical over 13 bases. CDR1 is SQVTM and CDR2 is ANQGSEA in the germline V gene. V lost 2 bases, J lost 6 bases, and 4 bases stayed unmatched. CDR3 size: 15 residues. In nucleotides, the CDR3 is TGCAGCGTTGAACGGACTAGCGGGGGTTCCAATGAGCAGTTCTTC. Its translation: CSVERTSGGSNEQFF.

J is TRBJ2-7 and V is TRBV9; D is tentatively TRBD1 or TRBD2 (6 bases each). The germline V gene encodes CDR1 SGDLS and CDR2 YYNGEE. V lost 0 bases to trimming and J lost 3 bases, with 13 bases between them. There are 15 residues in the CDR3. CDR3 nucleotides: TGTGCCAGCAGCGTAGGGGTTGGAGGGGGCTACGAGCAGTACTTC. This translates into CASSVGVGGGYEQYF.

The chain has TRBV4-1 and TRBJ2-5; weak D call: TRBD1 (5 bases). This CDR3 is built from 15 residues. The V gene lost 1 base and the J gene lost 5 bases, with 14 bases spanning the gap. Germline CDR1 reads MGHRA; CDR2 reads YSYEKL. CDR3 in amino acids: CASSQGLRGRETQYF. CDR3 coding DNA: TGCGCCAGCAGCCAAGGATTAAGGGGTCGGGAGACCCAGTACTTC.

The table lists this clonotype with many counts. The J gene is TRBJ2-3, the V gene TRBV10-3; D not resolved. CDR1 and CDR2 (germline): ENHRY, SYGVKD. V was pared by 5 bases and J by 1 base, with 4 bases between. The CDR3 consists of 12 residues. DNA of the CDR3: TGTGCCATCAGTTACGGCACAGATACGCAGTATTTT. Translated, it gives CAISYGTDTQYF.